These 31 T cell receptor beta chains originate from one sample sequenced in a study of T-cell reconstitution after alpha-beta-depleted transplantation in children. Unique molecular identifiers were incorporated during preparation of the TCRbeta library. TCRdb fed the PCR reads into MiXCR, producing one record per CDR3 protein. The repertoire has approximately 500,000 distinct CDR3 sequences, 25% to 30% of them found once; the top ten carry around 36%. The specimen was PBMCs, collected before TCRalphabeta/CD19-depleted stem cell transplant. These receptors were taken from a boy in the first two years of life with Wiskott-Aldrich syndrome, due to receive a stem cell transplant.

This chain connects TRBV29-1 to TRBJ2-3; 11 bases are shared with TRBD2. Germline V gene sequence: CDR1 SQVTM, CDR2 ANQGSEA. V trimming: 5 bases; J trimming: 0 bases; junction bases outside the gene matches: 10. The CDR3 totals 17 residues. The chain's CDR3 is CSVWGTSGQASTDTQYF. CDR3 DNA: TGCAGCGTTTGGGGGACTAGCGGACAAGCTAGCACAGATACGCAGTATTTT.

This clonotype occurred a few times. The rearrangement joins TRBV5-5 to TRBJ2-2, with 10 bases that match TRBD1. This CDR3 has 15 residues. CDR1 SGHKS and CDR2 YYEKEE come from the germline V gene (reference sequence). J gave up 7 bases and V 2 bases, and 5 bases lay outside the gene matches. The chain's CDR3 is CASSFGTGVDGELFF. The CDR3 bases are TGTGCCAGCAGCTTCGGGACAGGGGTTGACGGGGAGCTGTTTTTT.

The V gene is TRBV7-9, the J gene TRBJ1-6; 12 bases align to TRBD1. V dropped 3 bases and J dropped 10; count of bases not matched to a gene: 4. There are 15 residues in the CDR3. The germline gives CDR1 SEHNR, CDR2 FQNEAQ (reference sequence). Here the CDR3 reads CASSLPGTGGSPLHF. Written as DNA, the CDR3 is TGTGCCAGCAGCTTGCCCGGGACAGGGGGCTCACCCCTCCACTTT. Combining the CDR3 with reference TRBV7-9 and TRBJ1-6 gives the whole variable domain DTGVSQNPRHKITKRGQNVTFRCDPISEHNRLYWYRQTLGQGPEFLTYFQNEAQLEKSRLLSDRFSAERPKGSFSTLEIQRTEQGDSAMYLCASSLPGTGGSPLHFGNGTRLTVT.

The chain recombines TRBV12-3 or TRBV12-4 with TRBJ1-6; D is unclear. The V end was cut by 0 bases, the J end by 9 bases, with 6 bases between. This CDR3 contains 13 residues. The CDR3 coding sequence is TGTGCCAGCAGTTTAGCGACGGGTTCACCCCTCCACTTT. Translating gives CASSLATGSPLHF.

This chain links TRBV12-3 or TRBV12-4 with TRBJ2-1; no clear D gene. V dropped 3 bases and J dropped 1 base, with 4 bases sitting between them. The CDR3 sequence is 13 residues long. The DNA of the CDR3 is TGTGCCAGCAGTTTCGCATCCTACAATGAGCAGTTCTTC. Encoded protein: CASSFASYNEQFF.

This chain connects TRBV20-1 to TRBJ2-3, with D unclear. Trimming took 4 bases from V and 5 from J, leaving 7 bases between them. The CDR3 is 11 residues long. From germline, CDR1 is DFQATT and CDR2 SNEGSKA (reference sequence). CDR3 protein: CSATPRDTQYF. In DNA form, the CDR3 reads TGCAGTGCTACCCCCAGAGATACGCAGTATTTT.

The chain carries TRBV11-1 and TRBJ1-1, with D uncertain. The germline V and J ends were trimmed by 5 bases and 6 bases, with 13 bases remaining between them. CDR1 and CDR2 from the germline V gene are SGHAT and FQDESV (reference sequence). CDR3 length: 13 residues. In DNA form, the CDR3 reads TGTGCCAGCAGCCATAGGTTGGCTTCTGAAGCTTTCTTT. It translates to CASSHRLASEAFF.

J is TRBJ2-5 and V is TRBV5-1; 8 nucleotides line up with TRBD2. V lost 9 bases to trimming and J lost 4 bases; unmatched junction nucleotides: 17. Germline lookup yields CDR1 SGHRS and CDR2 YFSETQ. This CDR3 contains 16 residues. CDR3 region: CATTERPAGVTETQYF. DNA of the CDR3: TGCGCCACCACGGAACGACCAGCGGGAGTTACAGAGACCCAGTACTTC. Combining the CDR3 with reference TRBV5-1 and TRBJ2-5 gives the whole variable domain KAGVTQTPRYLIKTRGQQVTLSCSPISGHRSVSWYQQTPGQGLQFLFEYFSETQRNKGNFPGRFSGRQFSNSRSEMNVSTLELGDSALYLCATTERPAGVTETQYFGPGTRLLVL.

This clonotype was counted only a few times. The chain links TRBV18 to TRBJ1-5; 9 bases fit TRBD1. The germline CDR1 and CDR2 sequences are KGHSH and LQKENI. The V gene end was trimmed by 0 bases and the J gene end by 4 bases; junction bases not matched to a gene: 4. This CDR3 has 16 amino acids. CDR3 coding DNA: TGTGCCAGCTCACCACCGTCCGGACAGGGGAATCAGCCCCAGCATTTT. This codes for CASSPPSGQGNQPQHF.

This clonotype was detected a few times. The chain recombines TRBV20-1 with TRBJ2-3, with TRBD2 matching 8 bases. CDR3 length: 11 residues. CDR1 DFQATT and CDR2 SNEGSKA come from the germline V gene (reference sequence). Trimming at V came to 5 bases and at J to 6 bases, leaving 1 base not matched to a gene. The CDR3 protein is CSAASGDTQYF. CDR3 bases: TGCAGTGCTGCTAGCGGGGATACGCAGTATTTT.

This clonotype has more than one count but fewer than ten. This chain joins TRBV20-1 and TRBJ1-5; D perhaps matches TRBD1 (5 bases). Germline V gene lookup returns CDR1 DFQATT and CDR2 SNEGSKA (reference sequence). The ends were cut back, 1 base at V and 0 bases at J, with 7 bases in the middle. This CDR3 comprises 14 residues. This CDR3 is CSARVGPSNQPQHF. CDR3 DNA sequence: TGCAGTGCTAGAGTGGGGCCTAGCAATCAGCCCCAGCATTTT.

The chain has TRBV24-1 and TRBJ2-1; weak D call: TRBD1 (5 bases). V was pared by 3 bases and J by 5 bases, with 13 bases between. Per germline, CDR1 KGHDR and CDR2 SFDVKD. This CDR3 has 15 amino acids. CDR3 in amino acids: CATSDATDSNNEQFF. Written as DNA, the CDR3 is TGTGCCACCAGTGATGCGACCGACAGTAACAATGAGCAGTTCTTC.

This clonotype appeared a few times. The chain combines TRBV18 with TRBJ2-1; a weak D match, TRBD1 (6 bases). The V end lost 2 bases, the J end lost 4 bases, and 9 bases lay between the germline ends. The CDR3 loop spans 14 amino acids. CDR1 KGHSH and CDR2 LQKENI come from the germline V gene. The CDR3 sequence is CASSPDRTYNEQFF. The CDR3, as DNA: TGTGCCAGCTCACCAGACAGGACTTACAATGAGCAGTTCTTC. Full variable domain (missing parts from reference TRBV18 and TRBJ2-1): NAGVMQNPRHLVRRRGQEARLRCSPMKGHSHVYWYRQLPEEGLKFMVYLQKENIIDESGMPKERFSAEFPKEGPSILRIQQVVRGDSAAYFCASSPDRTYNEQFFGPGTRLTVL.

The chain uses TRBV4-1 and TRBJ2-2; D remains ambiguous. This CDR3 is 14 amino acids long. Germline loops: CDR1 MGHRA, CDR2 YSYEKL. Deletions cut 1 base from V and 6 bases from J, with 9 bases between. The CDR3 protein is CASSQGRLAGELFF. CDR3 bases: TGCGCCAGCAGCCAAGGCAGACTGGCCGGGGAGCTGTTTTTT.

This clonotype was seen a few times. The gene calls are TRBV27 and TRBJ2-1; D gene ambiguous. Germline assignment: CDR1 MNHEY and CDR2 SMNVEV (reference sequence). Trimming removed 1 base from V and 0 bases from J, with 16 bases in between. The CDR3 contains 18 residues. CDR3 DNA: TGTGCCAGCAGTTTATATATCTTGGGATCAAGCTCCTACAATGAGCAGTTCTTC. It is translated as CASSLYILGSSSYNEQFF.

V gene TRBV24-1 combines with J gene TRBJ2-7; no clear D. V was shortened by 5 bases and J by 0 bases, with 10 bases between the two germline ends. Germline CDR1 is KGHDR and CDR2 is SFDVKD. There are 14 residues in the CDR3. The CDR3 spells CATSVVTPSYEQYF. CDR3 in DNA: TGTGCCACCAGTGTGGTGACACCCTCCTACGAGCAGTACTTC.

The chain has TRBV6-1 and TRBJ2-1; 13 nucleotides line up with TRBD2. Germline CDR1 and CDR2: MNHNS and SASEGT. Trimming took 6 bases from V and 8 from J; bases not matched to a gene: 7. This CDR3 is 15 amino acids long. The CDR3 loop reads CASSWTSGSAYEQFF. As DNA, the CDR3 is TGTGCCAGCAGCTGGACTAGCGGGAGCGCATATGAGCAGTTCTTC.

Of note for this clonotype: Relative to the germline gene, one junction end is altered; a read error may explain this. This chain joins TRBV7-8 and TRBJ2-1; 9 nucleotides line up with TRBD1. CDR1 is SGHVS, CDR2 FQNEAQ, per germline. CDR3 size: 16 residues. As DNA, the CDR3 is TGTGCCAGCAGCCTAGCTTACCGGGACAGGGTCCAGGGGCAGTTCTTC. Translation: CASSLAYRDRVQGQFF.

This clonotype was counted a few times. V usage is TRBV20-1 and J usage is TRBJ1-1, with a tentative D call TRBD1 (6 bases). The CDR3 loop spans 14 amino acids. V was cut by 5 bases and J by 4 bases, with 17 bases left in between. Germline loops: CDR1 DFQATT, CDR2 SNEGSKA (reference sequence). In nucleotides, the CDR3 is TGCAGTGCTTTCCGCCCGGGACAAGGCACTGAAGCTTTCTTT. Its translation: CSAFRPGQGTEAFF.

This clonotype was recorded a few times. The V and J genes are TRBV27 and TRBJ2-5; no firm D call. The CDR3 consists of 13 residues. Germline CDR1 reads MNHEY; CDR2 reads SMNVEV (reference sequence). V gave up 2 bases and J gave up 5 bases, with 9 bases separating them. The CDR3, as DNA: TGTGCCAGCAGTTTACAGCGAGCGGAGACCCAGTACTTC. Its protein is CASSLQRAETQYF.

The chain recombines TRBV7-8 with TRBJ2-7; 9 nucleotides line up with TRBD2. The V gene's germline CDR1 is SGHVS and CDR2 FQNEAQ. The trim removed 0 bases at V and 3 bases at J, leaving 6 bases unmatched. The CDR3 is 16 residues long. CDR3 nucleotide sequence: TGTGCCAGCAGCTTAGCGCTGGGACTAGCTATCTACGAGCAGTACTTC. Translated, it gives CASSLALGLAIYEQYF.

The chain employs TRBV28 and TRBJ2-2; 8 nucleotides match TRBD1. Germline V lookup: CDR1 MDHEN, CDR2 SYDVKM. V trimming: 6 bases; J trimming: 7 bases; junction bases outside the gene matches: 16. CDR3 length: 17 amino acids. CDR3 DNA: TGTGCCAGCAGCCCGATTCCGGGCAGGGGGCATATCGGGGAGCTGTTTTTT. This translates into CASSPIPGRGHIGELFF.

This clonotype came up a few times. V usage is TRBV25-1 and J usage is TRBJ2-3; TRBD1 matches at 7 bases. The CDR3 has 14 amino acids. Per the germline V gene, CDR1 is MGHDK and CDR2 is SYGVNS. Trimming removed 6 bases from V and 5 bases from J; junction bases left unmatched: 8. The CDR3 reads CASSRGQLGDTQYF. The DNA of the CDR3 is TGTGCCAGCAGCAGGGGACAGCTTGGAGATACGCAGTATTTT.

This clonotype has at least ten counts. The rearrangement uses TRBV5-1 and TRBJ2-3, with 10 bases that match TRBD2. V lost 4 bases, J lost 2 bases, and 4 bases stayed unmatched. The CDR3 length is 15 residues. Germline loops: CDR1 SGHRS, CDR2 YFSETQ. CDR3 in amino acids: CASSGTSGITDTQYF. The CDR3 region has the DNA TGCGCCAGCAGCGGTACTAGCGGGATCACAGATACGCAGTATTTT.

The genes are TRBV11-2 and TRBJ2-7; D is undetermined. V lost 5 bases, J lost 0 bases, and 8 bases lay in between. The CDR3 length is 13 residues. The germline CDR1 and CDR2 sequences are SGHAT and FQNNGV. The CDR3 coding sequence is TGTGCCAGCAGCCCACACAACTCCTACGAGCAGTACTTC. Encoded protein: CASSPHNSYEQYF.

This clonotype was found a few times. The chain recombines TRBV12-3 or TRBV12-4 with TRBJ2-4; D ambiguous. The CDR3 runs 13 residues. V lost 6 bases to trimming and J lost 7 bases, with 13 bases between them. CDR3 amino acids: CASRQVPQNIQYF. CDR3 coding DNA: TGTGCCAGCAGACAAGTACCCCAGAACATTCAGTACTTC.

This rearrangement joins TRBV12-3 or TRBV12-4 to TRBJ2-1; 12 positions match TRBD2. The CDR3 consists of 16 residues. V was pared by 5 bases and J by 0 bases, with 2 bases of the junction left unmatched. The CDR3 coding sequence is TGTGCCAGCAGTGGGACTAGCGGGCGCTCCTACAATGAGCAGTTCTTC. Its translation is CASSGTSGRSYNEQFF.

The genes are TRBV5-1 and TRBJ1-2, with D hard to call. Germline CDR1 is SGHRS and CDR2 is YFSETQ. V dropped 7 bases and J dropped 2 bases, with 15 bases sitting between them. This CDR3 contains 14 residues. The CDR3 reads CASALRGKNYGYTF. Here the CDR3 DNA reads TGCGCCAGCGCCCTTCGGGGAAAGAACTATGGCTACACCTTC. Complete variable domain (other parts from reference TRBV5-1 and TRBJ1-2): KAGVTQTPRYLIKTRGQQVTLSCSPISGHRSVSWYQQTPGQGLQFLFEYFSETQRNKGNFPGRFSGRQFSNSRSEMNVSTLELGDSALYLCASALRGKNYGYTFGSGTRLTVV.

This chain links TRBV5-5 with TRBJ1-4, with unresolved D. Trimming shortened V by 0 bases and J by 8 bases, and 11 bases separated the two germline ends. Germline V gives CDR1 SGHKS, CDR2 YYEKEE (reference sequence). CDR3 length: 14 amino acids. The CDR3 sequence: CASSLGGSDEKLFF. In nucleotides, the CDR3 is TGTGCCAGCAGCTTGGGGGGATCGGACGAAAAACTGTTTTTT.

This clonotype was picked up a small number of times. CDR3 in DNA: TGTGCCAGCAGTCCGCGGACTAGCGGGAGGCCCAATGAGCAGTTCTTC. It yields the protein CASSPRTSGRPNEQFF. This sequence joins TRBV27 and TRBJ2-1; 14 positions match TRBD2. J was trimmed by 6 bases and V by 5 bases; bases with no gene match: 6. The CDR3 contains 16 residues. Germline V CDR1 and CDR2: MNHEY, SMNVEV (reference sequence).

Only a few counts were recorded for this clonotype. The chain uses TRBV28 and TRBJ1-1, with 8 positions matching TRBD1. The CDR3 is made up of 15 amino acids. Germline V CDR1 and CDR2: MDHEN, SYDVKM. V trimming: 5 bases; J trimming: 13 bases; junction bases outside the gene matches: 18. CDR3 residues: CASSPLRQGPIKGFF. CDR3 bases: TGTGCCAGCAGTCCACTCCGACAGGGGCCGATTAAGGGTTTCTTT.